The 10 T cell receptor beta chains below were found in one sample sequenced in a study of cytomegalovirus exposure and HLA in healthy donors. The PCR used 60 Vbeta and 13 Jbeta primers. TCRdb's table, derived via immunoSEQ multiplex PCR, lists solely in-frame clones and lacks some. The table has more than 110,000 clones, roughly 77% seen once; the top ten hold 1.5% to 2%. What was sequenced was PBMCs. These receptors all come from a woman in her twenties or thirties in good health and CMV-seronegative.

The genes are TRBV7-3 and TRBJ2-3, with 9 positions matching TRBD2. V lost 5 bases and J lost 3; bases outside the gene matches: 12. This CDR3 spans 17 amino acids. Looked up from germline, CDR1 is SGHTA and CDR2 is FQGTGA. In nucleotides, the CDR3 is TGTGCCAGCAGCGCCCACTTCGGCGGGGGGGCAACAGATACGCAGTATTTT. Amino acids: CASSAHFGGGATDTQYF.

This chain's CDR3 is CASRDDRGLSPLHF. The DNA of the CDR3 is TGTGCCAGCAGGGACGACAGGGGACTTTCACCCCTCCACTTT. V gene TRBV2 combines with J gene TRBJ1-6; TRBD1 matches 8 bases. There are 14 residues in the CDR3. Germline V gene sequence: CDR1 SNHLY, CDR2 FYNNEI. The J segment lost 9 bases and the V segment lost 6 bases, leaving 7 bases of the junction unmatched.

The V call is TRBV7-2, the J call TRBJ2-5; 13 bases line up with TRBD2. Trimming cost V 3 bases and J 7 bases; bases outside gene matches: 5. Germline CDR1 is SGHTA and CDR2 is FQGNSA. The CDR3 is made up of 15 amino acids. The CDR3 protein is CASSLGLAGRGTQYF. CDR3 in DNA: TGTGCCAGCAGCTTGGGACTAGCGGGGAGAGGGACCCAGTACTTC.

The chain links TRBV9 to TRBJ1-2, with 11 bases aligning to TRBD1. After removal of 4 bases from V and 5 bases from J, the junction contained 10 bases not matched to a gene. This CDR3 has 16 amino acids. The V gene's germline CDR1 is SGDLS and CDR2 YYNGEE. CDR3 coding DNA: TGTGCCAGCAGCTCCGATAGGACAGGGGGCGGGTATGGCTACACCTTC. This codes for CASSSDRTGGGYGYTF. Full variable domain (rest looked up from reference TRBV9 and TRBJ1-2): DSGVTQTPKHLITATGQRVTLRCSPRSGDLSVYWYQQSLDQGLQFLIQYYNGEERAKGNILERFSAQQFPDLHSELNLSSLELGDSALYFCASSSDRTGGGYGYTFGSGTRLTVV.

The chain has TRBV9 and TRBJ2-2; unclear D gene. The CDR3 has 13 amino acids. Trimming removed 0 bases at V and 7 bases at J, with 7 bases between. Germline values: CDR1 SGDLS, CDR2 YYNGEE. In DNA, the CDR3 is TGTGCCAGCAGCGTAGTTGTAAACGGGGAGCTGTTTTTT. Translation gives CASSVVVNGELFF. Drawing the rest from reference TRBV9 and TRBJ2-2, the complete variable domain is DSGVTQTPKHLITATGQRVTLRCSPRSGDLSVYWYQQSLDQGLQFLIQYYNGEERAKGNILERFSAQQFPDLHSELNLSSLELGDSALYFCASSVVVNGELFFGEGSRLTVL.

The chain recombines TRBV25-1 with TRBJ2-7, with a possible D match to TRBD2 (6 bases). From germline, CDR1 is MGHDK and CDR2 SYGVNS. The V and J ends lost 3 bases and 0 bases respectively, with 18 bases between them. The CDR3 totals 17 residues. In DNA form, the CDR3 reads TGTGCCAGCAGTGAGGTACAGGCGGCCGGGGGCTCCTACGAGCAGTACTTC. Amino acids: CASSEVQAAGGSYEQYF.

The rearrangement joins TRBV9 to TRBJ1-2; 11 nucleotides align to TRBD1. The CDR3 contains 17 residues. Germline CDR1 SGDLS, CDR2 YYNGEE. The V and J ends lost 4 bases and 5 bases, in that order; junction bases with no gene match: 13. For the CDR3, the DNA is TGTGCCAGCAGCCTTACTCCGGACAGGGGGCTACGGTATGGCTACACCTTC. Its protein product is CASSLTPDRGLRYGYTF.

The rearrangement links TRBV29-1 to TRBJ1-1, with a weak D call TRBD1 (6 bases). The V gene lost 4 bases and the J gene lost 1 base, with 7 bases spanning the gap. The germline CDR1 and CDR2 sequences are SQVTM and ANQGSEA. CDR3 length: 12 residues. The DNA for the CDR3 is TGCAGCGTTGGCAGGGGGAACACTGAAGCTTTCTTT. Encoded protein: CSVGRGNTEAFF. Looking up the rest from reference TRBV29-1 and TRBJ1-1 gives the full variable domain: SAVISQKPSRDICQRGTSLTIQCQVDSQVTMMFWYRQQPGQSLTLIATANQGSEATYESGFVIDKFPISRPNLTFSTLTVSNMSPEDSSIYLCSVGRGNTEAFFGQGTRLTVV.

This clone was seen only a few times. The gene calls are TRBV6-5 and TRBJ1-1; D call uncertain. The V end lost 5 bases, the J end lost 7 bases, and 17 bases lay between the germline ends. CDR1 and CDR2 (germline): MNHEY, SVGAGI. The CDR3 covers 14 residues. The CDR3 reads CASSAHRGGSEAFF. Written as DNA, the CDR3 is TGTGCCAGCAGTGCCCACAGAGGAGGAAGTGAAGCTTTCTTT.

The chain uses TRBV19 and TRBJ1-2; D unresolved. Germline assignment: CDR1 LNHDA and CDR2 SQIVND (reference sequence). CDR3 length: 13 residues. V was shortened by 0 bases and J by 4 bases, with 6 bases between the two germline ends. CDR3: CASSIDGVYGYTF. CDR3 nucleotide sequence: TGTGCCAGTAGTATAGACGGGGTCTATGGCTACACCTTC.